The sequence of this TCR beta chain was determined in a study of long-term antiretroviral therapy in people with HIV. Each donor had at least one pre-ART and at least two post-ART PBMC samples. Each sample contained roughly 0.85-10 million cryopreserved PBMC, thawed before DNA extraction. This clone was counted between two and nine times. Version v3.0 of the immunoSEQ assay was performed at survey level. Here immunoSEQ multiplex PCR was the method, and the copy in TCRdb shows in-frame clones only, minus some. The table lists roughly 11,000 clones, 70% to 80% of them singletons. Germline V gene sequence: CDR1 SGDLS, CDR2 YYNGEE. There are 15 residues in the CDR3. Trimming removed 1 base at V and 1 base at J, with 11 bases between.

The gene calls are TRBV9 and TRBJ1-1; D remains ambiguous. The source of this sequence is a middle-aged man with HIV. This sample comprised unsorted PBMCs, obtained less than 3.2 years before starting antiretroviral therapy. DNA for the CDR3: TGTGCCAGCAGCGTAACAGACATGGGGAACACTGAAGCTTTCTTT. It yields the protein CASSVTDMGNTEAFF.